Here is one T cell receptor beta chain with its context. Its antigen is as yet unknown. The data are from a study of T cell responses to AZD1222 COVID-19 vaccine. Generated by immunoSEQ multiplex PCR, the TCRdb table keeps only in-frame clones and is missing some. The sample records more than 100,000 clones, around 92% being singletons. Study-level findings and limits: Increases in Spike-specific TCR breadth and depth were seen after two AZD1222 doses. Unmutated variant regions are reportedly the target of nearly half of TCRs that are spike-specific. Mostly white British, mostly female donors; authors suggested clonal diversity may be underestimated.

Material: peripheral blood, obtained 28 days after the second AZD1222 dose. This sequence was found in an adult who received the AZD1222 COVID-19 vaccine.

The CDR3 bases are TGTGCCACCAGTGATTTGCTGAGGTACACCTTC. It encodes CATSDLLRYTF. The V call is TRBV24-1, the J call TRBJ1-2; no firm D call. Trimming took off 0 bases at V and 11 bases at J, with 6 bases between the two ends. Looked up from germline, CDR1 is KGHDR and CDR2 is SFDVKD. The CDR3 has 11 residues.